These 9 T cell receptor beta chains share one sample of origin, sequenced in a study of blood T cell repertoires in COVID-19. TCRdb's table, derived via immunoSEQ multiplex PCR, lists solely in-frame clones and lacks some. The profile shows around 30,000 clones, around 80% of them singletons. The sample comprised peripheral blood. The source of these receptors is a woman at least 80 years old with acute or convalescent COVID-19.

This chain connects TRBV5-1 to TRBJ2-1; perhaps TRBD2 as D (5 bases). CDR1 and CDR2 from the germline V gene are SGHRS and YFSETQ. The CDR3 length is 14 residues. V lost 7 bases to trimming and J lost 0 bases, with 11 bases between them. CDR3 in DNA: TGCGCCAGCCAAGCGGCCGACTCCTACAATGAGCAGTTCTTC. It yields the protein CASQAADSYNEQFF.

The CDR3 coding sequence is TGTGCCAGCACCCCCGGGGGGGACTACTATGGCTACACCTTC. Its protein is CASTPGGDYYGYTF. The chain combines TRBV28 with TRBJ1-2; possibly TRBD1 for D (5 bases). With 7 bases removed from V and 3 bases from J, the gap between germline ends came to 15 bases. The germline V gene encodes CDR1 MDHEN and CDR2 SYDVKM. This CDR3 has 14 amino acids.

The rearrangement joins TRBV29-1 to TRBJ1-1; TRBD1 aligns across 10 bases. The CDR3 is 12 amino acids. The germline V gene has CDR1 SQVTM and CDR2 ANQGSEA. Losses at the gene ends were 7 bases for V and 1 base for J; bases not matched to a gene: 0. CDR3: CSGDRGNTEAFF. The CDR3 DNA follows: TGCAGCGGGGACAGGGGGAACACTGAAGCTTTCTTT.

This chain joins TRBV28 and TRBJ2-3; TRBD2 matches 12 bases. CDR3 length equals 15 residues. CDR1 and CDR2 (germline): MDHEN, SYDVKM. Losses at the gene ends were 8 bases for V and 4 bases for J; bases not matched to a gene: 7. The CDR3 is CASLRLAGVADTQYF. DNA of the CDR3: TGTGCCAGCCTCCGACTAGCGGGAGTTGCAGATACGCAGTATTTT.

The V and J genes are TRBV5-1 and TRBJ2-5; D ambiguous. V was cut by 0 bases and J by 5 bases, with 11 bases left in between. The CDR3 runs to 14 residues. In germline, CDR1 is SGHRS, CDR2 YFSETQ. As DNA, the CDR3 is TGCGCCAGCAGCTTGGGTGAGGTATTCGAGACCCAGTACTTC. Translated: CASSLGEVFETQYF.

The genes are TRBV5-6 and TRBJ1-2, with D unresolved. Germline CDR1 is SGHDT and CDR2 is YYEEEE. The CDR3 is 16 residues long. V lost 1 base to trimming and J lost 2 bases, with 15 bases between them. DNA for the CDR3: TGTGCCAGCAGCTTGCCTCCTCGAGACACCAACTATGGCTACACCTTC. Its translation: CASSLPPRDTNYGYTF.

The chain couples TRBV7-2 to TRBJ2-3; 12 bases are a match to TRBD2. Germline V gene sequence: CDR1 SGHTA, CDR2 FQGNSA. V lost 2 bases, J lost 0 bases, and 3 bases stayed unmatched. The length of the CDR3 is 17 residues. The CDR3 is CASSLRTSGTSTDTQYF. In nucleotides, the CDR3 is TGTGCCAGCAGCTTAAGGACTAGCGGGACTAGCACAGATACGCAGTATTTT.

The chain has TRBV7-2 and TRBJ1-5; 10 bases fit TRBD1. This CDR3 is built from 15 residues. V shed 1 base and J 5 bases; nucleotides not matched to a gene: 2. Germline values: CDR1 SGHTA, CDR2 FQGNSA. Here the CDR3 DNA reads TGTGCCAGCAGCTTAGAAGGGACAGGGGATCAGCCCCAGCATTTT. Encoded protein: CASSLEGTGDQPQHF.

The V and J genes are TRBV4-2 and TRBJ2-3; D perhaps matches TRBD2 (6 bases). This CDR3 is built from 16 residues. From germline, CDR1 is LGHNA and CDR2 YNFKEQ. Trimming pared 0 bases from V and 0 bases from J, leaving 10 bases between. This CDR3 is CASSQEGGGSTDTQYF. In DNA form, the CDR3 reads TGTGCCAGCAGCCAAGAGGGGGGTGGGAGCACAGATACGCAGTATTTT.